Following are 12 T cell receptor beta chains from one sample sequenced in a study of blood T cell repertoires in COVID-19. Produced via immunoSEQ multiplex PCR; TCRdb's table is partial and in-frame only. The sample gives approximately 400,000 clones, more than 80% of which show up once; around 1.2% is in the top ten. Source material: peripheral blood. The receptors come from a man aged 40-50 years with acute or convalescent COVID-19.

The chain joins TRBV6-1 to TRBJ1-5; D possibly corresponds to TRBD1 (5 bases). CDR3 length: 15 amino acids. Trimming removed 2 bases at V and 4 bases at J, with 12 bases between. Germline V lookup: CDR1 MNHNS, CDR2 SASEGT. CDR3 protein: CASSEIGQTNQPQHF. CDR3 sequence (DNA): TGTGCCAGCAGTGAAATCGGACAAACAAATCAGCCCCAGCATTTT.

The rearrangement links TRBV18 to TRBJ2-1, with 9 bases lining up with TRBD2. The CDR3 covers 18 residues. V shed 2 bases and J 5 bases; nucleotides not matched to a gene: 13. Germline-derived CDR1 and CDR2 are KGHSH and LQKENI. CDR3 sequence (DNA): TGTGCCAGCTCACCAACGCGGTCCGGGACTAGCAGGCACAATGAGCAGTTCTTC. Its protein is CASSPTRSGTSRHNEQFF.

This chain links TRBV18 with TRBJ1-5, with D perhaps matching TRBD1 (5 bases). Trimming left V 3 bases short and J 0 bases short, with 21 bases between. CDR1 KGHSH and CDR2 LQKENI come from the germline V gene. The CDR3 spans 19 residues. CDR3 coding DNA: TGTGCCAGCTCACCCCGACCGACGGGGGGAGACTATAGCAATCAGCCCCAGCATTTT. Encoded protein: CASSPRPTGGDYSNQPQHF.

The CDR3 bases are TGCGCCAGCAGTGGGACTAGCGGGAGCTCCTACAATGAGCAGTTCTTC. Translation gives CASSGTSGSSYNEQFF. The J gene is TRBJ2-1, the V gene TRBV10-1; TRBD2 agrees at 13 bases. The CDR3 totals 16 residues. J gave up 0 bases and V 4 bases, and 0 bases lay outside the gene matches. CDR1 and CDR2 (germline): WNHNN, SYGVQD (reference sequence).

The chain employs TRBV11-2 and TRBJ2-7, with 10 positions matching TRBD1. Trimming at V came to 5 bases and at J to 3 bases, leaving 7 bases not matched to a gene. CDR3 size: 15 residues. The germline CDR1 and CDR2 sequences are SGHAT and FQNNGV. The CDR3 region has the DNA TGTGCCAGCAGCCCGGACAGGGGGGGACTCTACGAGCAGTACTTC. Translating it yields CASSPDRGGLYEQYF.

The V call is TRBV7-9, the J call TRBJ2-5, with a weak D call TRBD1 (6 bases). The germline CDR1 and CDR2 sequences are SEHNR and FQNEAQ (reference sequence). Trimming stripped 5 bases from V and 1 base from J, with 17 bases between. This CDR3 spans 16 amino acids. CDR3 protein: CASSGKGDNFQETQYF. In DNA form, the CDR3 reads TGTGCCAGCAGCGGAAAAGGGGACAACTTCCAAGAGACCCAGTACTTC. Based on the CDR3 plus reference TRBV7-9 and TRBJ2-5, the full variable domain is DTGVSQNPRHKITKRGQNVTFRCDPISEHNRLYWYRQTLGQGPEFLTYFQNEAQLEKSRLLSDRFSAERPKGSFSTLEIQRTEQGDSAMYLCASSGKGDNFQETQYFGPGTRLLVL.

V and J are TRBV29-1 and TRBJ1-1; D is perhaps TRBD1 (5 bases). Germline loops: CDR1 SQVTM, CDR2 ANQGSEA. CDR3 length: 13 residues. The V gene lost 6 bases and the J gene lost 3 bases, with 14 bases spanning the gap. The CDR3 loop reads CSVLPGSHTEAFF. The DNA for the CDR3 is TGCAGCGTATTACCAGGGTCCCACACTGAAGCTTTCTTT.

This rearrangement joins TRBV27 to TRBJ2-5, with D perhaps matching TRBD1 (6 bases). The J call is doubtful: the DNA matches TRBJ2-7 better. This CDR3 is built from 12 residues. CDR1 and CDR2 from the germline V gene are MNHEY and SMNVEV (reference sequence). In nucleotides, the CDR3 is TGTGCCAGCAGTCAGGACAGAAACGAGCAGTACTTC. Protein: CASSQDRNEQYF.

The gene calls are TRBV9 and TRBJ2-7; 7 bases map to TRBD1. Germline V gene data show CDR1 as SGDLS and CDR2 as YYNGEE. CDR3 length: 16 residues. V trimming: 2 bases; J trimming: 3 bases; junction bases outside the gene matches: 11. CDR3: CASSVSPTGTLYEQYF. The DNA of the CDR3 is TGTGCCAGCAGCGTCTCCCCGACAGGGACCCTCTACGAGCAGTACTTC.

The chain combines TRBV11-2 with TRBJ2-7, with D unclear. Trimming removed 0 bases from V and 0 bases from J, with 6 bases in between. CDR3 length equals 14 residues. From germline, CDR1 is SGHAT and CDR2 FQNNGV. DNA of the CDR3: TGTGCCAGCAGCTTAGATAGAACCTCCTACGAGCAGTACTTC. It specifies CASSLDRTSYEQYF. Full variable domain (rest looked up from reference TRBV11-2 and TRBJ2-7): EAGVAQSPRYKIIEKRQSVAFWCNPISGHATLYWYQQILGQGPKLLIQFQNNGVVDDSQLPKDRFSAERLKGVDSTLKIQPAKLEDSAVYLCASSLDRTSYEQYFGPGTRLTVT.

This chain links TRBV30 with TRBJ1-2; weak D call: TRBD1 (5 bases). The CDR3 length is 15 residues. Germline V gene lookup returns CDR1 GTSNPN and CDR2 SVGIG (reference sequence). V lost 1 base to trimming and J lost 2 bases, with 14 bases between them. The CDR3 sequence: CAWSATTEGNYGYTF. CDR3 DNA: TGTGCCTGGAGTGCAACGACAGAAGGCAACTATGGCTACACCTTC.

This chain uses TRBV27 with TRBJ2-7; D perhaps matches TRBD1 (6 bases). Germline-derived CDR1 and CDR2 are MNHEY and SMNVEV (reference sequence). The CDR3 extends over 14 amino acids. With 1 base removed from V and 6 bases from J, the gap between germline ends came to 13 bases. This chain's CDR3 is CASSLFQTGSEQYF. The CDR3 nucleotides read TGTGCCAGCAGTTTATTTCAGACAGGTAGCGAGCAGTACTTC.